This T cell receptor beta chain was identified during a study of T cell responses to AZD1222 COVID-19 vaccine. In regard to this clone: Antigen specificity is unknown.

After removal of 5 bases from V and 0 bases from J, the junction contained 11 bases not matched to a gene. Germline-derived CDR1 and CDR2 are SGHRS and YFSETQ. CDR3 length: 17 residues. The data were produced by immunoSEQ multiplex PCR, yet TCRdb's version contains in-frame clones alone and is incomplete. The data hold more than 90,000 clones, with approximately 91% observed a single time. Overall study findings and caveats: The number of AZD1222 recipients seropositive at baseline was only five or six.

This specimen was peripheral blood, taken 28 days after the second AZD1222 dose. The chain joins TRBV5-1 to TRBJ1-5; 7 nucleotides align to TRBD1. The clonotype was recovered from an adult who received the AZD1222 COVID-19 vaccine. The CDR3 here is CASRRDSNPYSNQPQHF. CDR3 in DNA: TGCGCCAGCAGGAGGGACAGCAACCCCTATAGCAATCAGCCCCAGCATTTT.